This TCR beta chain was found in a study of shared clonotypes between healthy human individuals. As to this clone: Other DNA sequences in this sample translate to the same CDR3.

Genomic DNA from each subset was divided evenly over several immunoSEQ plates. The authors' processing: Owing to the provision of junction-only sequences devoid of quality scores by immunoSEQ, filtering differed. Measured with immunoSEQ multiplex PCR; TCRdb has only the in-frame clones, and not every one. The D gene and trimming were derived from the DNA, and the V and J assignments and clone size from that table. The sample holds roughly 1,100,000 clones, around 76% seen once. Healthy HIV-negative adults without recent acute infections or vaccinations served as donors. There are 14 residues in the CDR3. In germline, CDR1 is SGHTA, CDR2 FQGNSA. Losses at the gene ends were 3 bases for V and 5 bases for J; bases not matched to a gene: 0.

Sequenced material: memory CD4+ T cells sorted from blood. The sample's subset: CD45RA-negative fraction. This chain links TRBV7-2 with TRBJ2-7; TRBD2 aligns across 14 bases. The origin of this receptor is a man younger than 35 in good health. This CDR3 reads CASSLGLAGDEQYF. CDR3 DNA sequence: TGTGCCAGCAGCTTGGGACTAGCGGGAGACGAGCAGTACTTC.